Reported below is one TCR beta chain. TCRdb keeps only in-frame clones here, not all; method: immunoSEQ multiplex PCR. This sample has about 41,000 clones, with 88% found just once. The data originate from a study of T cell changes during pregnancy in multiple sclerosis. CDR1 and CDR2 from the germline V gene are MNHEY and SMNVEV (reference sequence). The CDR3 consists of 14 residues. The ends lost 6 bases at V and 4 bases at J; junction bases unmatched: 8. The TCR sequence derives from a female donor in good health, enrolled as a control in a pregnancy study. The specimen was peripheral blood, collected in the first trimester of pregnancy. The chain recombines TRBV27 with TRBJ1-2, with 7 bases aligning to TRBD1. The CDR3 region is CASSGTAPAYGYTF. CDR3 DNA sequence: TGTGCCAGCAGCGGGACAGCGCCCGCCTATGGCTACACCTTC.